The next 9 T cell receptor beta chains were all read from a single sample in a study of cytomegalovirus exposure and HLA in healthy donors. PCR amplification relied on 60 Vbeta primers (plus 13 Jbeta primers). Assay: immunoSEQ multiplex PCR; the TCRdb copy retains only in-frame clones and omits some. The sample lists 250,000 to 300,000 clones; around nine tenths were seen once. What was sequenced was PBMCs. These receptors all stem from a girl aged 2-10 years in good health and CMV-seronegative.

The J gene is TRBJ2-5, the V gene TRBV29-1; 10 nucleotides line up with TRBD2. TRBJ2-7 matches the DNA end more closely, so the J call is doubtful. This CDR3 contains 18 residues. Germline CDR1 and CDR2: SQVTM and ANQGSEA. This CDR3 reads CSVSYRPFLAGEVYEQYF. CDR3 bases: TGCAGCGTTAGTTATCGACCCTTCCTAGCGGGAGAAGTCTACGAGCAGTACTTC.

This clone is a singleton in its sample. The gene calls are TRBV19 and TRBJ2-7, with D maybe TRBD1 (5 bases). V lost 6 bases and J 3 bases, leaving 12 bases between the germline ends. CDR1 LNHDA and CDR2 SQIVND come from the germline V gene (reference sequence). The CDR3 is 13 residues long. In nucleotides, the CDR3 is TGTGCCAGTAGGGACACTACACACTACGAGCAGTACTTC. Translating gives CASRDTTHYEQYF.

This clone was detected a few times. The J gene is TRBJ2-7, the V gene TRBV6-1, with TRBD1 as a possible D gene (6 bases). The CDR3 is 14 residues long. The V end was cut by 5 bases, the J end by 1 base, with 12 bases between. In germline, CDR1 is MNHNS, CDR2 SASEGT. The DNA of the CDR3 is TGTGCCAGCAGTATCCGGGACATATCCTACGAGCAGTACTTC. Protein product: CASSIRDISYEQYF.

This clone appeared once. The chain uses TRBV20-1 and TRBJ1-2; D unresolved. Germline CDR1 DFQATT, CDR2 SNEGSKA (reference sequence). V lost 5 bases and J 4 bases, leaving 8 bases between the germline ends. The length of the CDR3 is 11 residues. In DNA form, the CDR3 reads TGCAGTGCTGCCACTGCCTATGGCTACACCTTC. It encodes CSAATAYGYTF.

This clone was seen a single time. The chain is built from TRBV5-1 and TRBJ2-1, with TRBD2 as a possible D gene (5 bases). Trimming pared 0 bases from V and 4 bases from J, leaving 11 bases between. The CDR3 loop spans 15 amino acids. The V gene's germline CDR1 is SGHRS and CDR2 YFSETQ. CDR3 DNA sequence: TGCGCCAGCAGCTTGGGAGGGTCGGGGTACAATGAGCAGTTCTTC. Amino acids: CASSLGGSGYNEQFF.

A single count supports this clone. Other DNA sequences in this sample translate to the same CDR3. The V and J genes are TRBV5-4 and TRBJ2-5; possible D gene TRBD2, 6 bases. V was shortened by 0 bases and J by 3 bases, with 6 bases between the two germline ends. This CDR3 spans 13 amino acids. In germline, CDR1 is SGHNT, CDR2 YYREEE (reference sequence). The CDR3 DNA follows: TGTGCCAGCAGCTTGGGGGGGGAAGAGACCCAGTACTTC. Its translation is CASSLGGEETQYF.

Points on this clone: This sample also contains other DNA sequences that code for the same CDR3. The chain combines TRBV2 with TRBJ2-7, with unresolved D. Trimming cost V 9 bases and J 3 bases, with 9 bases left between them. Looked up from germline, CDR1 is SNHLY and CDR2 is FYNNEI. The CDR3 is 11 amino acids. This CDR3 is CASSPGYEQYF. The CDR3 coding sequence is TGTGCCAGTTCTCCAGGCTACGAGCAGTACTTC.

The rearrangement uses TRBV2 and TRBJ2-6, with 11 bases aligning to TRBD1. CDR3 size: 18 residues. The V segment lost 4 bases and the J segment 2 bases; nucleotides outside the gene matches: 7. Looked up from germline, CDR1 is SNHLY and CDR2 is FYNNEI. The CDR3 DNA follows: TGTGCCAGCAGTGGTTGGTGGACAGGGGGCACTGGGGCCAACGTCCTGACTTTC. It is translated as CASSGWWTGGTGANVLTF.

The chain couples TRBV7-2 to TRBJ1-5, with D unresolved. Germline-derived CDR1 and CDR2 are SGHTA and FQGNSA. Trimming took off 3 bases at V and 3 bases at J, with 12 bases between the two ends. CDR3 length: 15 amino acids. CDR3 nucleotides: TGTGCCAGCAGCTTTCTCGGAGGGAACAATCAGCCCCAGCATTTT. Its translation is CASSFLGGNNQPQHF.